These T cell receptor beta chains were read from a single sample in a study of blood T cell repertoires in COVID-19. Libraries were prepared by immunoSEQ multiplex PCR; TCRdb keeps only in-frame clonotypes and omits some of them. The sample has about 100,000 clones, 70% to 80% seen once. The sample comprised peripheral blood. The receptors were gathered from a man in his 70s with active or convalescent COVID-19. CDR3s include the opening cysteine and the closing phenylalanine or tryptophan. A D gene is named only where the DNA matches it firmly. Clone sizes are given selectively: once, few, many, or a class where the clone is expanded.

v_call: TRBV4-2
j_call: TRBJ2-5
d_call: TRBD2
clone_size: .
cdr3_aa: CASSQVGSGGQETQYF
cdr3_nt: TGTGCCAGCAGCCAAGTTGGTAGCGGGGGGCAAGAGACCCAGTACTTC

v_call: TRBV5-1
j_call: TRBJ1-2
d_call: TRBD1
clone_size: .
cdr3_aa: CASSSGSSGQGYGYTF
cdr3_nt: TGCGCCAGCAGCTCCGGAAGCTCGGGACAGGGTTATGGCTACACCTTC

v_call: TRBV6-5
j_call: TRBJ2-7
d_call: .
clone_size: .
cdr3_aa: CASSYSIGQGTYEQYF
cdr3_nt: TGTGCCAGCAGTTACTCTATCGGGCAGGGAACCTACGAGCAGTACTTC

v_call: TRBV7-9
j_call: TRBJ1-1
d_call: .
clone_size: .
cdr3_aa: CASSTSGPYAEAFF
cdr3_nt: TGTGCCAGCAGCACCTCAGGGCCTTACGCTGAAGCTTTCTTT

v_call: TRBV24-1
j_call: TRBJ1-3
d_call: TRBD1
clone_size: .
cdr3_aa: CATKGTAKGNTIYF
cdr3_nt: TGTGCCACCAAAGGGACAGCCAAAGGAAACACCATATATTTT

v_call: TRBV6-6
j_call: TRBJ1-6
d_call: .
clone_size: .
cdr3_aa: CASRVADNSPLHF
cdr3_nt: TGTGCCAGCAGGGTCGCAGATAATTCACCCCTCCACTTT

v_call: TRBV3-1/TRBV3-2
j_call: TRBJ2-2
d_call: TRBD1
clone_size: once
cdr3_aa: CASSRTGGTGELFF
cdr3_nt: TGTGCCAGCAGCCGGACAGGGGGTACCGGGGAGCTGTTTTTT

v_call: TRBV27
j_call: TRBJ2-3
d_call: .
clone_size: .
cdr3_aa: CASSLLATGDTQYF
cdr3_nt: TGTGCCAGCAGTTTATTGGCCACCGGGGATACGCAGTATTTT

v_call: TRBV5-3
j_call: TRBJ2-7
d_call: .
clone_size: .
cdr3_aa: CARSLPTRSGDSSYEQYF
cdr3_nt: TGTGCCAGAAGCCTTCCTACTAGGTCAGGGGATAGCTCCTACGAGCAGTACTTC

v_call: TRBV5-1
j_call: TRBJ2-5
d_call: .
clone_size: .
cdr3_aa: CASSLPRQRAQETQYF
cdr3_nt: TGCGCCAGCAGCTTGCCCCGACAGCGGGCCCAAGAGACCCAGTACTTC

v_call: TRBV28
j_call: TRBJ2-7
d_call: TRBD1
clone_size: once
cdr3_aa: CASSFGQVLSYEQYF
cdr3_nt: TGTGCCAGCAGTTTCGGACAGGTCCTCTCCTACGAGCAGTACTTC

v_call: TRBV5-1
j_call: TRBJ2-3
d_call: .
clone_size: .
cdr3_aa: CASSSRVLASTDTQYF
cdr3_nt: TGCGCCAGCAGCTCTCGGGTACTCGCTAGCACAGATACGCAGTATTTT

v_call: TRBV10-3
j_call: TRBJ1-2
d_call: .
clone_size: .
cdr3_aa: CAITAGGVDYTF
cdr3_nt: TGTGCCATCACAGCGGGAGGGGTAGACTACACCTTC

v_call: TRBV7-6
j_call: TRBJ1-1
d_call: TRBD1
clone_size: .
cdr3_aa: CASSFGGGPMNTEAFF
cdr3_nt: TGTGCCAGCAGCTTTGGAGGGGGCCCCATGAACACTGAAGCTTTCTTT

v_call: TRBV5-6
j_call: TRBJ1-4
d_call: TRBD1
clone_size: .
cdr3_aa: CASSLGQGTATNEKLFF
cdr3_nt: TGTGCCAGCAGCTTGGGACAGGGCACGGCAACTAATGAAAAACTGTTTTTT

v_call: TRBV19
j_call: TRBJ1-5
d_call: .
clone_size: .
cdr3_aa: CASTNRGQTNQPQHF
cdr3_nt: TGTGCCAGTACCAACCGAGGACAGACGAATCAGCCCCAGCATTTT

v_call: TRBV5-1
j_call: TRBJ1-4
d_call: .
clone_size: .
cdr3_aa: CASSLGQIDNEKLFF
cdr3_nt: TGCGCCAGCAGCTTGGGCCAGATTGATAATGAAAAACTGTTTTTT

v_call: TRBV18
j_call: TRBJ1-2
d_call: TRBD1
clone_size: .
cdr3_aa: CASSPGQGISNYGYTF
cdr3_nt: TGTGCCAGCTCACCGGGACAGGGGATCTCTAACTATGGCTACACCTTC

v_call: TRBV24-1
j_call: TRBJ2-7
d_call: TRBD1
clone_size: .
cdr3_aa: CATSDSALSGTGNGYEQYF
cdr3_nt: TGTGCCACCAGTGATTCCGCCTTATCGGGGACAGGGAACGGTTACGAGCAGTACTTC

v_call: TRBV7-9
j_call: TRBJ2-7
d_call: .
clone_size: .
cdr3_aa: CASSLGALEQYF
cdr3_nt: TGTGCCAGCAGCTTAGGGGCCCTAGAGCAGTACTTC